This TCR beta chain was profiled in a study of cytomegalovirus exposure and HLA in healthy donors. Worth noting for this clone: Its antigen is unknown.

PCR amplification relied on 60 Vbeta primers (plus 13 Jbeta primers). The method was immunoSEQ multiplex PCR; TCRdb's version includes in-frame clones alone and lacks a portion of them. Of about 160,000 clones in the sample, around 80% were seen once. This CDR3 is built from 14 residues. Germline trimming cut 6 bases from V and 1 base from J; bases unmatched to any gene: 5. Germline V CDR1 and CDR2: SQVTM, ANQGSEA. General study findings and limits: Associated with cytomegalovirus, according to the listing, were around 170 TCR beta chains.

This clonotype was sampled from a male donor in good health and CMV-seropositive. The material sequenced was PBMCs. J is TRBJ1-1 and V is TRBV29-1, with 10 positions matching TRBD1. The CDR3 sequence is CSVQRTGGNTEAFF. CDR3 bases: TGCAGCGTCCAGAGGACAGGGGGGAACACTGAAGCTTTCTTT.